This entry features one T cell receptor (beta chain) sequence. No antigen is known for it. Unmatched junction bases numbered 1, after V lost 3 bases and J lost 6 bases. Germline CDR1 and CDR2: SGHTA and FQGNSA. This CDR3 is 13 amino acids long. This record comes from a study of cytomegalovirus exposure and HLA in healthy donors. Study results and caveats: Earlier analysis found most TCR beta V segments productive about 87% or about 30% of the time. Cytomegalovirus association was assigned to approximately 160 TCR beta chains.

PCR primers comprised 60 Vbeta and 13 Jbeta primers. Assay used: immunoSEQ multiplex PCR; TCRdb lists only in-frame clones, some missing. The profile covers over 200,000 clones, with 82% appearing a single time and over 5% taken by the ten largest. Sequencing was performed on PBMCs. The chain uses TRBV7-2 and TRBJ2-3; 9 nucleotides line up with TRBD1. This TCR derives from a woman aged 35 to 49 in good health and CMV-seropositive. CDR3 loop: CASSFGTGDTQYF. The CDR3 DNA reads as TGTGCCAGCAGCTTCGGGACAGGGGATACGCAGTATTTT.